This TCR beta chain was profiled in a study of CD8+CD57+ T cells in acquired aplastic anemia. Study in general: Sorted cells (CD4+ and CD8+) yielded DNA amounts that averaged 3.2 ug. Broader study findings: Researchers report that fewer than 35 CD8+ CDR3 sequences appeared in both patients and controls.

The CDR3 length is 13 residues. The V gene's germline CDR1 is SEHNR and CDR2 FQNEAQ (reference sequence). Trimming took off 11 bases at V and 5 bases at J, with 19 bases between the two ends. This clonotype has ten or more counts. The antigen is not known. Researchers used genomic DNA as the template to profile TCR beta VDJ and CDR3. From the reads, TCRdb called clonotypes with MiXCR, one entry per CDR3 protein. The table lists 250,000 to 350,000 distinct CDR3 sequences, approximately 57% of them singletons. The sample taken for sequencing was sorted CD4+, CD8+, or CD8+CD57+ T cells (not recorded which) from PBMCs. This clonotype was sampled from a human donor with severe aplastic anemia or a healthy control (not recorded which). The rearrangement uses TRBV7-9 and TRBJ2-7, with TRBD1 as a possible D gene (8 bases). As DNA, the CDR3 is TGTGCCGGAGGAACAGGGGGGGGAAACGAGCAGTACTTC. Amino acids: CAGGTGGGNEQYF.